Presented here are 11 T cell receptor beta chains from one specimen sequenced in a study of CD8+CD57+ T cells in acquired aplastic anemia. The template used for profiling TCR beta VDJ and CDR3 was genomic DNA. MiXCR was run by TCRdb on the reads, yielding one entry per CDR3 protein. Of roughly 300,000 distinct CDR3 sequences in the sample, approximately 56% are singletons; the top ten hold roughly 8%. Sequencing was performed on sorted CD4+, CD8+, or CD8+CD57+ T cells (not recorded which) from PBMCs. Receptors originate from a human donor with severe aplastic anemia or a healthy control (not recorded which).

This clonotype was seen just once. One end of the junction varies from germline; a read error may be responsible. Here the CDR3 reads CASSQDRTLPIYNEQFF. The CDR3 coding sequence is TGTGCCAGCAGCCAAGATAGGACCTTACCAATCTACAATGAGCAGTTTTTC. The rearrangement joins TRBV7-9 to TRBJ2-1; D call uncertain. This CDR3 has 17 residues. Looked up from germline, CDR1 is SEHNR and CDR2 is FQNEAQ (reference sequence).

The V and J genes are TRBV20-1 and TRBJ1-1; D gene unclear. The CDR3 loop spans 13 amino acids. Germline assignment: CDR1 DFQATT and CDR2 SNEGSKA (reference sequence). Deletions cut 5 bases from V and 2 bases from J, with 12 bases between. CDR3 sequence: CSAAPPVNTEAFF. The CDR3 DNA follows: TGCAGTGCTGCTCCTCCGGTTAACACTGAAGCTTTCTTT.

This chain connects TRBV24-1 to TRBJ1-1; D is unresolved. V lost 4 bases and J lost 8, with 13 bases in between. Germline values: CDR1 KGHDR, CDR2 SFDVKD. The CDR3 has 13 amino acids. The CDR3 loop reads CATSERGGSEAFF. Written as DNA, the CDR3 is TGTGCCACCAGTGAGCGGGGAGGGTCCGAAGCTTTCTTT.

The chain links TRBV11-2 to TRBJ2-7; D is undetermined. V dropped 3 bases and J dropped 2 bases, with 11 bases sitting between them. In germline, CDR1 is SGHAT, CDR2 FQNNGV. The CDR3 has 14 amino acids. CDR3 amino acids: CASSFSDKTYEQYF. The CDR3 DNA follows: TGTGCCAGCAGCTTTTCCGACAAGACCTACGAGCAGTACTTC.

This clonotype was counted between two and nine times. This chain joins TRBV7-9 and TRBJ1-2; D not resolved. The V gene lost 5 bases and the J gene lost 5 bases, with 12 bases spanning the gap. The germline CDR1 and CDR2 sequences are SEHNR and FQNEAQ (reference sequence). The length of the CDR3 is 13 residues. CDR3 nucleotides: TGTGCCAGCAGCCCCGCGCTGGGGTATGGCTACACCTTC. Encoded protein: CASSPALGYGYTF.

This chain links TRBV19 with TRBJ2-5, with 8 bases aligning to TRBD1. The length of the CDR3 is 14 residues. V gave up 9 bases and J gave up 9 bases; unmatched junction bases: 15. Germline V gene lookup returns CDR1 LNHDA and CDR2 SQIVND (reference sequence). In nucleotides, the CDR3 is TGTGCCAGCAGCCCCGACAGGGGAGGCGAGCCCCAGTACTTC. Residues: CASSPDRGGEPQYF.

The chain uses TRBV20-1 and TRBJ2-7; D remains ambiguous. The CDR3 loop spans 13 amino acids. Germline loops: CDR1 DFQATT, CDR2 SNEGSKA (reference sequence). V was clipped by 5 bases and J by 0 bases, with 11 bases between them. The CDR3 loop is CSALGKLSYEQYF. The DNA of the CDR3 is TGCAGTGCTCTGGGGAAACTCTCCTACGAGCAGTACTTC.

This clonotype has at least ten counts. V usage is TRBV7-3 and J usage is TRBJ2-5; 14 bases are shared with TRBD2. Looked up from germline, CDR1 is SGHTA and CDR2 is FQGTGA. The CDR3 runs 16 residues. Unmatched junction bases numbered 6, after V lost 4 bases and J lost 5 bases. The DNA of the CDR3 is TGTGCCAGCAGCTCCGGACTAGCGGGGGGCTCGGAGACCCAGTACTTC. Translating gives CASSSGLAGGSETQYF.

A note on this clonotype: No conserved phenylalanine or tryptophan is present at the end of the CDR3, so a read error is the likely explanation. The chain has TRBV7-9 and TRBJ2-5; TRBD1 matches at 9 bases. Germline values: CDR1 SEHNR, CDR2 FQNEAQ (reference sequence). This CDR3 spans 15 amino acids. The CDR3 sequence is CVSSAAGQGRETQYL. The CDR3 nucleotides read TGTGTCAGCAGCGCGGCCGGACAGGGGAGAGAGACCCAGTACCTC.

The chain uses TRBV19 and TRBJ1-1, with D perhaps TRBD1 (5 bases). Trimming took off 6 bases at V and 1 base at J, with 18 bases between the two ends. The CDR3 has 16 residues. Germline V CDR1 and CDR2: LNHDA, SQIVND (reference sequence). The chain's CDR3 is CASRSNGGKRNTEAFF. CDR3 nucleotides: TGTGCCAGTAGGTCGAACGGGGGTAAGCGGAACACTGAAGCTTTCTTT.

CDR3: CASKGLYEKLFF. CDR3 DNA: TGTGCCAGCAAGGGGTTGTATGAAAAACTGTTTTTT. The chain joins TRBV6-5 to TRBJ1-4; TRBD1 is a possible D gene (5 bases). The germline gives CDR1 MNHEY, CDR2 SVGAGI. With 7 bases removed from V and 6 bases from J, the gap between germline ends came to 9 bases. The CDR3 length is 12 residues.